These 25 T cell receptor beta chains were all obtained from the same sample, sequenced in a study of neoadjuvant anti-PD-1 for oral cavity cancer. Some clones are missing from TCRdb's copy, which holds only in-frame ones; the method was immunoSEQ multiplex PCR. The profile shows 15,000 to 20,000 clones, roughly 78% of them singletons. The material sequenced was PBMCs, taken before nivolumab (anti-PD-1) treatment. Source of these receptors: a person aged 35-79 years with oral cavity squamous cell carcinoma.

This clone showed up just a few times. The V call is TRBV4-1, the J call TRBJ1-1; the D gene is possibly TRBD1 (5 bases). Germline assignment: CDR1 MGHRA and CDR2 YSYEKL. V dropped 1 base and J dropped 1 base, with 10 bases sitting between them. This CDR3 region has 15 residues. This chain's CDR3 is CASSQVRDTNTEAFF. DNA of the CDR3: TGCGCCAGCAGCCAAGTCAGGGATACGAACACTGAAGCTTTCTTT.

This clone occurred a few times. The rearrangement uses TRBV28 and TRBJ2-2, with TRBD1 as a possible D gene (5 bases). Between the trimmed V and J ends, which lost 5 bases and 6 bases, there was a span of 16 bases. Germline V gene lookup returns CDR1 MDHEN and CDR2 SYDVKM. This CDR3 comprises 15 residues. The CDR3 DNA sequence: TGTGCCAGCAGTCTCTCACCGACAGCCTCCGGGGAGCTGTTTTTT. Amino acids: CASSLSPTASGELFF.

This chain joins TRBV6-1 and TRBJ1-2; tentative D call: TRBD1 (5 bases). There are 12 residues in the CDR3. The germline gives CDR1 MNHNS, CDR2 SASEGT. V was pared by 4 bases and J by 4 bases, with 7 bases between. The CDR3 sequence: CASSVDSYGYTF. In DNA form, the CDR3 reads TGTGCCAGCAGTGTCGACAGCTATGGCTACACCTTC.

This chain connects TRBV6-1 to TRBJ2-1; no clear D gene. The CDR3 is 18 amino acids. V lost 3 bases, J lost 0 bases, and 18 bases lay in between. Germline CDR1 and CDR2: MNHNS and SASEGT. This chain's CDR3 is CASSDVTTAASSYNEQFF. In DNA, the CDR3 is TGTGCCAGCAGTGATGTTACGACTGCGGCGAGCTCCTACAATGAGCAGTTCTTC.

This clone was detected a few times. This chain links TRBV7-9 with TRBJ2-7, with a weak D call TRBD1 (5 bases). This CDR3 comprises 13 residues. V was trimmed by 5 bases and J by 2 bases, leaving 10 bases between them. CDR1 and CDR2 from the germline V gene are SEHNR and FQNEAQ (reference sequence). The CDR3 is CASSTTAPYEQYF. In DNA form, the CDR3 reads TGTGCCAGCAGCACGACAGCTCCCTACGAGCAGTACTTC.

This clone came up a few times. The CDR3 region has the DNA TGCGCCAGCAGCCGACAGGGGGCGGCCGGGGAGCTGTTTTTT. It specifies CASSRQGAAGELFF. The chain combines TRBV5-1 with TRBJ2-2; 10 nucleotides line up with TRBD1. The CDR3 consists of 14 residues. Germline assignment: CDR1 SGHRS and CDR2 YFSETQ. The V and J ends lost 4 bases and 6 bases, in that order; junction bases with no gene match: 3.

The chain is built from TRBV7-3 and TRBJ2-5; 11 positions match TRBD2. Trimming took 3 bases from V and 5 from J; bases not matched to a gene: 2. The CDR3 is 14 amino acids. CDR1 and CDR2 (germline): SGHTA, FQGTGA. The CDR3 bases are TGTGCCAGCAGCTTGACTAGCGGGACGGAGACCCAGTACTTC. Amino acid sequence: CASSLTSGTETQYF.

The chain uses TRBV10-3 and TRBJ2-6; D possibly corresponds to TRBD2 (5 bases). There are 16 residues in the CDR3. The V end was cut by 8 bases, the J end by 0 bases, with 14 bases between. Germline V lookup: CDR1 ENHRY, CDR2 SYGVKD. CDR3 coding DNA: TGTGCCATCTCTGAGGGTGAGGGCTCTGGGGCCAACGTCCTGACTTTC. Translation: CAISEGEGSGANVLTF.

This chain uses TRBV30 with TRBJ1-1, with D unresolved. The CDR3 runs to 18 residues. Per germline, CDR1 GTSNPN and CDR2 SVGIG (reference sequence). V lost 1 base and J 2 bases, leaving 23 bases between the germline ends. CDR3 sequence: CAWSGGAATTRFNTEAFF. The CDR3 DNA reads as TGTGCCTGGAGTGGCGGAGCGGCGACCACGCGGTTCAACACTGAAGCTTTCTTT. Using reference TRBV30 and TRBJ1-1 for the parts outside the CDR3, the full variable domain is SQTIHQWPATLVQPVGSPLSLECTVEGTSNPNLYWYRQAAGRGLQLLFYSVGIGQISSEVPQNLSASRPQDRQFILSSKKLLLSDSGFYLCAWSGGAATTRFNTEAFFGQGTRLTVV.

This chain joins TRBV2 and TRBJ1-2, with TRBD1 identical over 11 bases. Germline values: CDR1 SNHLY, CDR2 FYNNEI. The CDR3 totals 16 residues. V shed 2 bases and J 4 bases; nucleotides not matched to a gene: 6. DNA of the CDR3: TGTGCCAGCAGTGAATATAGGACAGGGGGCATCTATGGCTACACCTTC. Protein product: CASSEYRTGGIYGYTF.

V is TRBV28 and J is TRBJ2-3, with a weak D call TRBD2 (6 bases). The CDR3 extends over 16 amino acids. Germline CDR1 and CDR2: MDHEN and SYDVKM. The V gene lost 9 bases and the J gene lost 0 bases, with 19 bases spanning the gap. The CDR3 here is CASLAGLKSSTDTQYF. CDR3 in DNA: TGTGCCAGTTTGGCGGGACTTAAGTCTAGCACAGATACGCAGTATTTT.

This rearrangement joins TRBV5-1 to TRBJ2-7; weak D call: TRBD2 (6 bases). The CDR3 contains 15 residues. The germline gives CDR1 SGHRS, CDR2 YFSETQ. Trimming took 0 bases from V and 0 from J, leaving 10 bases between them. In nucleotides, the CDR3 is TGCGCCAGCAGCTTGGACGGCGGGGCCTCCTACGAGCAGTACTTC. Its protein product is CASSLDGGASYEQYF.

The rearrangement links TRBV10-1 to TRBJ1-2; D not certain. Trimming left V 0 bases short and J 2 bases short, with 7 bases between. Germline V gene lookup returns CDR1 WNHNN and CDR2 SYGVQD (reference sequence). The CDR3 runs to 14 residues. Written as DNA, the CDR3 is TGCGCCAGCAGTGAGTCTAACGGAAACTATGGCTACACCTTC. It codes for CASSESNGNYGYTF.

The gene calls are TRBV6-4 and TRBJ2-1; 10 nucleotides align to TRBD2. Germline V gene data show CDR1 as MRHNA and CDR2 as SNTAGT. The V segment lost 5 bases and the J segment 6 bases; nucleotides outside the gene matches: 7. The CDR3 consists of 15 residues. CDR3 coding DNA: TGTGCCAGCAGTTATTTAGCGGGAGGTCTCAATGAGCAGTTCTTC. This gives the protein CASSYLAGGLNEQFF.

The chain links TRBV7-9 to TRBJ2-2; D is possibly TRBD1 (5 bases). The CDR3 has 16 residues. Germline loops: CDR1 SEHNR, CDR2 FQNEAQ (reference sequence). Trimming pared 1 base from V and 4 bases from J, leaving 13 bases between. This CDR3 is CASSLVSGQSTGELFF. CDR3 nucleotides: TGTGCCAGCAGCTTAGTTTCAGGGCAATCCACCGGGGAGCTGTTTTTT.

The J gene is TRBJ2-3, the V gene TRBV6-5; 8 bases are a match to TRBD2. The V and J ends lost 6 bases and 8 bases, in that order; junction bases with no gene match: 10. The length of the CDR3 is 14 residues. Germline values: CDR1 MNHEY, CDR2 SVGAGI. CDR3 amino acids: CASRPRGGGGTQYF. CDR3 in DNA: TGTGCCAGCAGACCACGGGGGGGAGGGGGTACGCAGTATTTT.

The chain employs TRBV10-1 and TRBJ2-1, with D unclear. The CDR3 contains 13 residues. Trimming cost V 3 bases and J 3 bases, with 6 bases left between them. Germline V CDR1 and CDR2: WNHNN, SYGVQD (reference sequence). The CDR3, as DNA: TGCGCCAGCAGTGAAGGGAACTACAATGAGCAGTTCTTC. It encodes CASSEGNYNEQFF.

CDR3 sequence: CASGLGVGSLNDEQFF. DNA for the CDR3: TGTGCTAGTGGTTTGGGAGTCGGAAGCCTAAACGATGAGCAGTTCTTC. J is TRBJ2-1 and V is TRBV12-5; D not certain. CDR1 and CDR2 (germline): LGHNT, FRNRAP. The CDR3 runs 16 residues. V was cut by 1 base and J by 8 bases, with 18 bases left in between.

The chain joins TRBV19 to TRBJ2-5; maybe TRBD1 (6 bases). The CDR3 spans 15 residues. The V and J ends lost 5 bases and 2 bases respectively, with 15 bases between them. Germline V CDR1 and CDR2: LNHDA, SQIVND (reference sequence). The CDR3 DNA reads TGTGCCAGTAGTTCCCGACGGACAGAGCAAGAGACCCAGTACTTC. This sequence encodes CASSSRRTEQETQYF.

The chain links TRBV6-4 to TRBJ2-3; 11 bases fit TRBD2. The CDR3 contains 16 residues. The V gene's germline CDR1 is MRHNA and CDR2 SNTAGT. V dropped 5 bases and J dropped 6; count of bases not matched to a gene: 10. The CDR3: CASSPGTSGGMDTQYF. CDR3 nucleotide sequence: TGTGCCAGCAGTCCTGGGACTAGCGGAGGGATGGATACGCAGTATTTT.

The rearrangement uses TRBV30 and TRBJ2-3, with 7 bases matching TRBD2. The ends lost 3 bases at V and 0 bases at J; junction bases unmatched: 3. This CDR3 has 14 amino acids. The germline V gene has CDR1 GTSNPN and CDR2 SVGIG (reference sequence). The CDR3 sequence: CAWRGLGSTDTQYF. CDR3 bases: TGTGCCTGGAGAGGACTAGGGAGCACAGATACGCAGTATTTT.

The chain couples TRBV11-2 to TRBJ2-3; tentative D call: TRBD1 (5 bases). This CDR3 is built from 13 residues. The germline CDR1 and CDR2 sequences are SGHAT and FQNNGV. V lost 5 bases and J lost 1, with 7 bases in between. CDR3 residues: CASSLGGTDTQYF. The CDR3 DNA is TGTGCCAGCAGCCTAGGGGGCACAGATACGCAGTATTTT.

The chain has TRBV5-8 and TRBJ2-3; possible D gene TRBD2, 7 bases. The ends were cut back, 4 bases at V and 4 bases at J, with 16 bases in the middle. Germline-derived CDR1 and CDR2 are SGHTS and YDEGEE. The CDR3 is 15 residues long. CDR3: CASSTAGGGADTQYF. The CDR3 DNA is TGTGCCAGCAGCACTGCCGGAGGGGGGGCAGATACGCAGTATTTT.

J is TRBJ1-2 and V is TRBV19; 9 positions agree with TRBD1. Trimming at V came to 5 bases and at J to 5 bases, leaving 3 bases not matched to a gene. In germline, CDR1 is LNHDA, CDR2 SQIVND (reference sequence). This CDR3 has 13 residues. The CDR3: CASSPTGGYGYTF. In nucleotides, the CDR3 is TGTGCCAGTAGTCCGACAGGGGGATATGGCTACACCTTC.

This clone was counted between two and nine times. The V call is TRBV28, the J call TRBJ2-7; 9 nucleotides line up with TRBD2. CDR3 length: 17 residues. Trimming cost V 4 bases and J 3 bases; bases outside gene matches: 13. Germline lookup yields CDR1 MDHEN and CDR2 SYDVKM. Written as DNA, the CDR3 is TGTGCCAGCAGTTCCCCAACTAGCGGGCTCGCCTACTACGAGCAGTACTTC. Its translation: CASSSPTSGLAYYEQYF.